These 2 T cell receptor beta chains originate from one sample sequenced in a study of Graves' ophthalmopathy and Graves' hyperthyroidism (dated by TCRdb to between 2018 and 2020). The sequencing machine was an Illumina HiSeq 2000. TCR beta CDR3 regions were amplified from RNA transcripts for repertoire sequencing. The first round of RT-PCR was done with HTBI primers and the Qiagen OneStep RT-PCR kit, and was followed by a second round of multiplex PCR, then size selection and purification. In-frame beta chains were kept once TCRdb had trimmed the public reads at Q25 with fastp and called clones with MiXCR. Identical CDR3 protein sequences are pooled into one entry, listed with their most common genes and DNA. A total of 400,000 to 500,000 distinct CDR3 sequences appear in this sample, under 25% of them only once. Jointly, the top ten make up roughly 3% of the sample. The sequenced sample consisted of peripheral blood. The receptors here all came from a woman aged 18 to 35 with stable Graves' hyperthyroidism. Donor details come from another sample of the same person, matched by shared clones.

This clonotype was observed many times. This chain links TRBV6-5 with TRBJ2-7, with D tentatively TRBD2 (5 bases). The CDR3 is 15 amino acids. Trimming stripped 0 bases from V and 6 bases from J, with 15 bases between. Per the germline V gene, CDR1 is MNHEY and CDR2 is SVGAGI. DNA of the CDR3: TGTGCCAGCAGTTACTCAGGGCTAGCCCTCCGCGAGCAGTACTTC. It specifies CASSYSGLALREQYF.

This clonotype was seen ten or more times. The CDR3 DNA reads as TGTGCCAGTGGACAGGAGAGCTCTGGGGCCAACGTCCTGACTTTC. This translates into CASGQESSGANVLTF. J is TRBJ2-6 and V is TRBV6-1; TRBD1 agrees at 7 bases. CDR3 size: 15 residues. V was pared by 9 bases and J by 0 bases, with 5 bases of the junction left unmatched. Germline CDR1 MNHNS, CDR2 SASEGT.